The 23 T cell receptor beta chains given below trace back to one sample, sequenced in a study of cytotoxic CD8 clonotypes in ibrutinib-treated CLL. The assay was immunoSEQ multiplex PCR, and TCRdb's table has in-frame clones only and misses some. The table includes some 50,000 clones, 55% to 80% detected once. The specimen was PBMCs, collected after 12 months of ibrutinib treatment. The receptor set was obtained from a human donor with chronic lymphocytic leukemia.

This clone occurred once. The chain employs TRBV9 and TRBJ2-7; maybe TRBD2 (6 bases). Germline V CDR1 and CDR2: SGDLS, YYNGEE. V lost 0 bases to trimming and J lost 4 bases, with 11 bases between them. The CDR3 length is 14 residues. The CDR3 nucleotides are TGTGCCAGCAGCGTAGGCCGGGGGTCATACGAGCAGTACTTC. It specifies CASSVGRGSYEQYF.

The V call is TRBV7-6, the J call TRBJ2-2, with D perhaps being TRBD1 or TRBD2 (5 bases each). The V end was cut by 1 base, the J end by 4 bases, with 13 bases between. The CDR3 is 16 amino acids. CDR1 is SGHVS and CDR2 is FNYEAQ in the germline V gene. CDR3 in amino acids: CASSLGRGPSTGELFF. The CDR3 DNA follows: TGTGCCAGCAGCTTAGGTCGGGGACCGAGCACCGGGGAGCTGTTTTTT.

This clone was counted between two and nine times. The chain couples TRBV29-1 to TRBJ1-3, with D hard to call. This CDR3 contains 15 residues. V shed 5 bases and J shed 3 bases, with 17 bases lying between them. Germline lookup yields CDR1 SQVTM and CDR2 ANQGSEA. The CDR3 loop reads CSVTSRTAHGNTIYF. The CDR3 DNA reads as TGCAGCGTTACATCGCGGACGGCTCATGGAAACACCATATATTTT.

This chain joins TRBV29-1 and TRBJ2-7; D might be TRBD2 (5 bases). The CDR3 loop spans 12 amino acids. Between the trimmed V and J ends, which lost 7 bases and 3 bases, there was a span of 13 bases. Germline V gives CDR1 SQVTM, CDR2 ANQGSEA. As DNA, the CDR3 is TGCAGCGCCCGTTTGGCGGGCTACGAGCAGTACTTC. This encodes CSARLAGYEQYF.

The rearrangement links TRBV5-4 to TRBJ2-5; 8 positions agree with TRBD1. The V gene's germline CDR1 is SGHNT and CDR2 YYREEE (reference sequence). The junction had 2 bases not matched to a gene; V was cut back by 3 bases and J by 1 base. The CDR3 is 14 residues long. The DNA for the CDR3 is TGTGCCAGCAGCTCGACAGGGGCCCAAGAGACCCAGTACTTC. This gives the protein CASSSTGAQETQYF.

This rearrangement joins TRBV7-2 to TRBJ2-5, with D possibly being TRBD1 (5 bases). The CDR3 sequence is 13 residues long. The V and J ends lost 5 bases and 5 bases respectively, with 12 bases between them. Germline V lookup: CDR1 SGHTA, CDR2 FQGNSA. The CDR3 region has the DNA TGTGCCAGCAGCCCGTCCCCAGGGGAGACCCAGTACTTC. Its translation is CASSPSPGETQYF.

This sequence joins TRBV19 and TRBJ2-3, with D hard to call. The germline V gene encodes CDR1 LNHDA and CDR2 SQIVND (reference sequence). The V end lost 3 bases, the J end lost 4 bases, and 14 bases lay between the germline ends. The CDR3 extends over 15 amino acids. The CDR3 sequence is CASSIFARIADTQYF. CDR3 nucleotides: TGTGCCAGTAGTATTTTTGCGCGGATAGCAGATACGCAGTATTTT.

This clone was seen a handful of times. The junction and the germline gene differ at one end; a read error may be behind it. The chain has TRBV10-3 and TRBJ1-1; maybe TRBD1 (6 bases). The CDR3 has 13 amino acids. Germline CDR1 and CDR2: ENHRY and SYGVKD. CDR3 protein: CAISGGQNAEAFF. The CDR3 DNA follows: TGTGCCATCAGTGGAGGACAGAACGCTGAAGCTTTCTTT.

The chain uses TRBV7-2 and TRBJ1-6; D uncertain. V lost 4 bases, J lost 11 bases, and 9 bases lay in between. The CDR3 consists of 12 residues. CDR1 and CDR2 (germline): SGHTA, FQGNSA. The CDR3 here is CASSSTRPPLHF. CDR3 nucleotides: TGTGCCAGCAGCTCGACCAGACCACCCCTCCACTTT.

This rearrangement joins TRBV6-1 to TRBJ1-3; D is unresolved. The germline V and J ends were trimmed by 7 bases and 7 bases, with 14 bases remaining between them. The CDR3 consists of 13 residues. Germline V gene data show CDR1 as MNHNS and CDR2 as SASEGT. DNA for the CDR3: TGTGCCAGCACCGCCGGGTACGGGAACACCATATATTTT. Amino acid sequence: CASTAGYGNTIYF.

This clone was detected only once. The chain uses TRBV28 and TRBJ1-5; D remains ambiguous. The CDR3 has 16 residues. V dropped 1 base and J dropped 0 bases, with 10 bases sitting between them. Per the germline V gene, CDR1 is MDHEN and CDR2 is SYDVKM. The CDR3: CASSLLSFYSNQPQHF. The DNA for the CDR3 is TGTGCCAGCAGTTTATTGTCCTTTTATAGCAATCAGCCCCAGCATTTT.

The chain carries TRBV4-2 and TRBJ2-5; a weak D match, TRBD2 (6 bases). V lost 1 base and J 5 bases, leaving 17 bases between the germline ends. Per the germline V gene, CDR1 is LGHNA and CDR2 is YNFKEQ. This CDR3 region has 16 residues. CDR3 region: CASSQVAGLGRETQYF. The CDR3 DNA reads as TGTGCCAGCAGCCAAGTTGCGGGATTGGGAAGGGAGACCCAGTACTTC.

The chain couples TRBV15 to TRBJ1-2, with 7 bases matching TRBD1. This CDR3 is 14 amino acids long. The germline V gene encodes CDR1 LNHNV and CDR2 YYDKDF (reference sequence). J lost 1 base, V lost 3 bases, and 2 bases had no gene match. The CDR3 loop is CATSRDRFNYGYTF. In DNA, the CDR3 is TGTGCCACCAGCAGGGACAGGTTTAACTATGGCTACACCTTC.

This rearrangement joins TRBV5-4 to TRBJ2-6, with TRBD1 matching over 10 bases. Trimming took 6 bases from V and 9 from J; bases not matched to a gene: 12. The CDR3 spans 16 residues. Looked up from germline, CDR1 is SGHNT and CDR2 is YYREEE (reference sequence). In DNA form, the CDR3 reads TGTGCCAGCACCTATCCGGACAGGGGGAACTACAACGTCCTGACTTTC. The encoded protein is CASTYPDRGNYNVLTF.

The chain uses TRBV7-3 and TRBJ1-4, with a weak D call TRBD1 (6 bases). The germline CDR1 and CDR2 sequences are SGHTA and FQGTGA. Deletions cut 2 bases from V and 1 base from J, with 17 bases between. The CDR3 is made up of 18 amino acids. CDR3 protein: CASSLLGQTHVTNEKLFF. The CDR3 DNA is TGTGCCAGCAGCTTACTCGGACAGACGCATGTAACTAATGAAAAACTGTTTTTT.

The chain links TRBV18 to TRBJ2-7; possible D gene TRBD1, 5 bases. CDR1 is KGHSH, CDR2 LQKENI, per germline. CDR3 size: 16 residues. V dropped 0 bases and J dropped 2 bases, with 14 bases sitting between them. CDR3 coding DNA: TGTGCCAGCTCACCACCGCAGGGTCAGGGCCCCTACGAGCAGTACTTC. This encodes CASSPPQGQGPYEQYF. The whole variable domain, remainder taken from reference TRBV18 and TRBJ2-7, is NAGVMQNPRHLVRRRGQEARLRCSPMKGHSHVYWYRQLPEEGLKFMVYLQKENIIDESGMPKERFSAEFPKEGPSILRIQQVVRGDSAAYFCASSPPQGQGPYEQYFGPGTRLTVT.

This sequence joins TRBV6-1 and TRBJ2-7; 7 bases fit TRBD1. The CDR3 is 15 residues long. In germline, CDR1 is MNHNS, CDR2 SASEGT. J gave up 1 base and V 5 bases, and 8 bases lay outside the gene matches. In DNA, the CDR3 is TGTGCCAGCAGTCCTATCGGACAGGTATCCTACGAGCAGTACTTC. It translates to CASSPIGQVSYEQYF.

This chain joins TRBV6-1 and TRBJ2-2; D remains unclear. The CDR3 extends over 15 amino acids. Germline-derived CDR1 and CDR2 are MNHNS and SASEGT. The ends were cut back, 2 bases at V and 2 bases at J, with 9 bases in the middle. Here the CDR3 reads CASSEYGSNTGELFF. DNA of the CDR3: TGTGCCAGCAGTGAATATGGGTCTAACACCGGGGAGCTGTTTTTT.

The chain couples TRBV15 to TRBJ1-4, with unresolved D. Germline values: CDR1 LNHNV, CDR2 YYDKDF (reference sequence). The V gene lost 0 bases and the J gene lost 8 bases, with 10 bases spanning the gap. CDR3 length equals 14 residues. DNA for the CDR3: TGTGCCACCAGCAGAGATAGGGCTGTGGAAAAACTGTTTTTT. Residues: CATSRDRAVEKLFF.

This chain uses TRBV9 with TRBJ1-4, with 7 bases lining up with TRBD1. This CDR3 spans 17 amino acids. Germline CDR1 and CDR2: SGDLS and YYNGEE. V was clipped by 3 bases and J by 4 bases; unmatched bases: 12. The CDR3 nucleotides read TGTGCCAGCAGCGCACTCCCCGGGACAGAGATTAATGAAAAACTGTTTTTT. It yields the protein CASSALPGTEINEKLFF.

The rearrangement links TRBV7-2 to TRBJ1-2, with D perhaps matching TRBD1 (6 bases). This CDR3 contains 15 residues. With 5 bases removed from V and 3 bases from J, the gap between germline ends came to 16 bases. Germline lookup yields CDR1 SGHTA and CDR2 FQGNSA. CDR3 DNA: TGTGCCAGCAGCCCGCGGGGGGGCAGCTACTATGGCTACACCTTC. Protein product: CASSPRGGSYYGYTF.

This chain links TRBV28 with TRBJ1-6, with 9 positions matching TRBD1. The CDR3 has 16 residues. Trimming removed 7 bases from V and 3 bases from J; junction bases left unmatched: 7. Germline CDR1 and CDR2: MDHEN and SYDVKM. This CDR3 reads CASIPGQGFYNSPLHF. The CDR3 DNA reads TGTGCCAGCATCCCGGGACAGGGATTCTATAATTCACCCCTCCACTTT.

The chain uses TRBV7-2 and TRBJ2-5, with a tentative D call TRBD2 (7 bases). The CDR3 loop spans 16 amino acids. Looked up from germline, CDR1 is SGHTA and CDR2 is FQGNSA. Trimming took off 2 bases at V and 4 bases at J, with 17 bases between the two ends. The CDR3 sequence: CASSLPGGIIGETQYF. Written as DNA, the CDR3 is TGTGCCAGCAGCTTACCGGGGGGCATAATTGGAGAGACCCAGTACTTC.